This TCR beta chain was obtained from a study of CD8+ T cells in alopecia areata (dated by TCRdb to 2017 to 2018). As for the study more broadly: The treated patients, all with moderate-to-severe alopecia areata, were enrolled in an open-label pilot trial of oral tofacitinib given at 5 to 10 mg twice daily. Tofacitinib was given for 6 to 18 months, followed by 6 months of follow-up off drug to assess delayed response and recurrence. The study used high-throughput TCRbeta sequencing to examine T cell clonal expansion in alopecia areata, in both the C3H/HeJ mouse model and human patients. In humans, TCRbeta sequencing was performed on scalp tissue and on sorted CD4+ and CD8+ peripheral blood T cells from healthy controls and from patients with patchy or totalis/universalis alopecia areata. Biopsies were taken from tofacitinib-treated patients at baseline and again at 4 and 24 weeks into treatment, and several of those patients also had a later scalp biopsy. Clonality in the scalp was compared among normal scalp (n=4), patchy alopecia areata scalp (n=8), and alopecia totalis/universalis scalp (n=8). RNA was extracted with the PAXgene miRNA kit for fixed scalp, the miRNeasy kit for PBMCs, and the RNeasy kit for mouse skin. TCRbeta CDR3 regions were amplified by immunoSEQ multiplex PCR using 35 Vbeta forward and 13 Jbeta reverse primers.

From alopecia areata patients, peripheral blood was collected along with lesional scalp punch biopsies. PBMCs were isolated by density centrifugation and stained for CD3, CD4 and CD8, and CD4+ and CD8+ T cells were sorted on a FACSAria. Libraries were made using the immunoSEQ multiplex PCR assay. RNA was extracted from all samples and reverse transcribed into cDNA as template for TCR sequencing. SuperScript III was used for first-strand cDNA synthesis, primed with a 2:1 mix of oligo-dT and random hexamers. A synthetic immune receptor repertoire was used to measure amplification bias, and any remaining bias was corrected computationally. The study's own analysis went as follows. Raw reads were preprocessed to remove errors, and CDR3 was defined by IMGT conventions from the conserved cysteine to phenylalanine. Clonality was computed as 1 minus the Shannon entropy, with the entropy normalized by log2 of the number of productive unique TCRs. Whether each scalp clone was CD4 or CD8 was inferred by checking scalp TCRbeta sequences against the CD4 and CD8 repertoires from sorted blood. Drawn from immuneACCESS, this table holds only the in-frame rearrangements with V and J called that TCRdb kept. Clones are partly lost; checked studies trace under half to an unresolved V gene and leave the rest unexplained. For V, J and clone size, that table is used; D and trimming come from the DNA. Here the sample has 80,000 to 100,000 clones; 35% to 50% occur a single time. Of the sample, roughly 0.83% falls within the top ten clones.

In regard to this clone: No antigen is known for it. No conserved phenylalanine or tryptophan is present at the end of the CDR3, so a read error is the likely explanation. The DNA is left out, because the CDR3 cannot be placed on it with certainty; the CDR3 is given as TCRdb lists it.

Here is what the overall study found, with its caveats: Higher clonality and more expanded CD8+ clones were observed in lesional scalp than in normal scalp, particularly in alopecia totalis/universalis, a finding suggestive of antigenic drive. Compared with mice, TCR sequences shared between patients were less clear, possibly partly because of HLA diversity across the patient population. Resident alphabeta T cells in normal human skin are also sequenced, complicating scalp TCR repertoire analysis, unlike mouse skin dominated by gammadelta T cells.

The clonotype comes from a human donor with alopecia areata. The specimen was CD4+ T cells sorted from blood.

The CDR3 is CSVEGPPG. Recombination joined TRBV29-1 with TRBJ2-7; the table's D call of TRBD1 was not tested on the DNA. Per the germline V gene, SQVTM is the CDR1 and ANQGSEA is the CDR2. The CDR3 is 8 amino acids in total, end residues counted.